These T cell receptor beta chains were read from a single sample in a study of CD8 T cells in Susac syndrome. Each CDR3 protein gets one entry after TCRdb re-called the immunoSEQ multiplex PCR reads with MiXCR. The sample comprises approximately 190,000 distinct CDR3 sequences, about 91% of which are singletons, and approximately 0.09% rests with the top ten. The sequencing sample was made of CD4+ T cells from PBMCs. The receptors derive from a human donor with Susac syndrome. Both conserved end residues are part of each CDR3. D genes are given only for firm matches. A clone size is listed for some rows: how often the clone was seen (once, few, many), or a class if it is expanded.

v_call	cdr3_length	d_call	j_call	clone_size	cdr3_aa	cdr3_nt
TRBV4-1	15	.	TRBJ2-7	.	CASSQGPGLSYEQYF	TGCGCCAGCAGCCAAGGACCGGGACTCTCCTACGAGCAGTACTTC
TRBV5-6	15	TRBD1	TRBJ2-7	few	CASSPGTGRSYEQYF	TGTGCCAGCAGCCCCGGGACAGGGAGGTCCTACGAGCAGTACTTC
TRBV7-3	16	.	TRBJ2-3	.	CASSLSSIASADTQYF	TGTGCCAGCAGCTTAAGCTCTATCGCTAGCGCAGATACGCAGTATTTT
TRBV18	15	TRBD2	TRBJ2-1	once	CASSPPSLAGYEQFF	TGTGCCAGCTCACCACCGTCGCTAGCGGGATATGAGCAGTTCTTC
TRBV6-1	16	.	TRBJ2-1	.	CASSPEGNSGYNEQFF	TGTGCCAGCAGCCCCGAGGGGAACAGCGGATACAATGAGCAGTTCTTC
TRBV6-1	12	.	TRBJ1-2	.	CASSDWGDGYTF	TGTGCCAGCAGTGATTGGGGGGATGGCTACACCTTC
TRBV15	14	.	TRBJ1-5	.	CATSRDRGDQPQHF	TGTGCCACCAGCAGAGATCGGGGGGATCAGCCCCAGCATTTT
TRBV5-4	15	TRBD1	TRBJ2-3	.	CASSYGQGETDTQYF	TGTGCCAGCAGCTACGGACAGGGGGAAACAGATACGCAGTATTTT
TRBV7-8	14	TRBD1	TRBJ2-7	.	CASSPRGQGYEQYF	TGTGCCAGCAGCCCGAGGGGACAGGGCTACGAGCAGTACTTC
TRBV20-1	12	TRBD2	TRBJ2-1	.	CSASGRALEQFF	TGCAGTGCTAGCGGGAGGGCCCTGGAGCAGTTCTTC
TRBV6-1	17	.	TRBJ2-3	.	CASSKRVGEVPTDTQYF	TGTGCCAGCAGTAAAAGGGTGGGGGAGGTGCCCACAGATACGCAGTATTTT
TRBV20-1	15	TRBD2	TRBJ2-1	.	CSGREELAGLNEQFF	TGCAGTGGGAGAGAAGAACTAGCGGGATTAAATGAGCAGTTCTTC
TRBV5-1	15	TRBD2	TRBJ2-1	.	CASSSGTSGVNEQFF	TGCGCCAGCAGCAGCGGGACTAGCGGGGTCAATGAGCAGTTCTTC
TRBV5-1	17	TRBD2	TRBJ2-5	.	CASRPSPGSGGQETQYF	TGCGCCAGCCGACCGTCCCCCGGGAGCGGGGGACAAGAGACCCAGTACTTC
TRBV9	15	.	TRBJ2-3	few	CASSVTTSFADTQYF	TGTGCCAGCAGCGTAACCACTAGCTTCGCAGATACGCAGTATTTT
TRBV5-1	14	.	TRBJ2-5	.	CASSLEGNQETQYF	TGCGCCAGCAGCTTGGAGGGGAACCAAGAGACCCAGTACTTC
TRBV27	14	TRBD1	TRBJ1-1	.	CASSPGQFLTEAFF	TGTGCCAGCAGCCCGGGACAGTTTTTAACTGAAGCTTTCTTT
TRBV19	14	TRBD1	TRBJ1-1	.	CASSWTDRVVEAFF	TGTGCCAGTAGTTGGACCGACAGGGTGGTTGAAGCTTTCTTT
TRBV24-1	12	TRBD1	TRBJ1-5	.	CATSDRTGRRHF	TGTGCCACCAGTGATCGGACAGGGCGAAGGCATTTT
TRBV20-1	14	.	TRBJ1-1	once	CSAPNPPGNTEAFF	TGCAGTGCACCGAATCCCCCCGGGAACACTGAAGCTTTCTTT
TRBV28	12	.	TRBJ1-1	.	CASETRDTEAFF	TGTGCCAGCGAAACCAGGGACACTGAAGCTTTCTTT